One and the same sample provided the 23 T cell receptor beta chains below, sequenced in a study of beta chain features in type 1 diabetes. Study results and caveats: In all four CD4+ subsets, TCRB CDR3 length was significantly, moderately reduced in type 1 diabetes.

Reverse transcription of all isolated RNA meant that expressed TCRB transcripts were sequenced. The protocol was immunoSEQ multiplex PCR, while the TCRdb copy is restricted to in-frame clones and leaves out a portion. The data show more than 550,000 clones, over 12% seen once. Their antigen targets remain unknown. The sample was naive CD4+ T cells from blood. The origin of the receptors is a young man with type 1 diabetes.

The chain links TRBV7-3 to TRBJ2-5; either TRBD1 or TRBD2 may supply D (6 bases each). V gave up 4 bases and J gave up 2 bases, with 14 bases separating them. The CDR3 has 15 amino acids. Germline V gives CDR1 SGHTA, CDR2 FQGTGA. The CDR3 sequence is CASSYQGRRQETQYF. CDR3 sequence (DNA): TGTGCCAGCAGCTACCAGGGGAGGCGTCAAGAGACCCAGTACTTC.

The chain uses TRBV7-2 and TRBJ2-2, with 8 bases matching TRBD2. Germline CDR1 SGHTA, CDR2 FQGNSA. V lost 2 bases and J lost 3; bases outside the gene matches: 5. The CDR3 totals 16 residues. In nucleotides, the CDR3 is TGTGCCAGCAGCTTAACTAGCGGAGACTACACCGGGGAGCTGTTTTTT. This encodes CASSLTSGDYTGELFF. The full variable domain, completed using reference TRBV7-2 and TRBJ2-2, is GAGVSQSPSNKVTEKGKDVELRCDPISGHTALYWYRQSLGQGLEFLIYFQGNSAPDKSGLPSDRFSAERTGGSVSTLTIQRTQQEDSAVYLCASSLTSGDYTGELFFGEGSRLTVL.

This clone was seen only a few times. The chain joins TRBV9 to TRBJ1-4; a weak D match, TRBD1 (5 bases). The CDR3 extends over 13 amino acids. Germline-derived CDR1 and CDR2 are SGDLS and YYNGEE. The V and J ends lost 4 bases and 8 bases respectively, with 12 bases between them. The CDR3 spells CASSRRGEEKLFF. The DNA for the CDR3 is TGTGCCAGCAGCCGTCGGGGGGAGGAAAAACTGTTTTTT.

This clone was seen more than once but under ten times. This sequence joins TRBV2 and TRBJ1-3; D gene ambiguous. The CDR3 has 14 residues. With 2 bases removed from V and 0 bases from J, the gap between germline ends came to 5 bases. The germline CDR1 and CDR2 sequences are SNHLY and FYNNEI. The CDR3 reads CASSESNSGNTIYF. The CDR3 DNA reads as TGTGCCAGCAGTGAAAGCAACTCTGGAAACACCATATATTTT.

Comment on this clone: Other DNA sequences in this sample translate to the same CDR3. This sequence joins TRBV2 and TRBJ2-3; 7 bases are shared with TRBD1. The junction had 2 bases not matched to a gene; V was cut back by 4 bases and J by 1 base. Germline V gene lookup returns CDR1 SNHLY and CDR2 FYNNEI. The CDR3 runs 14 residues. The chain's CDR3 is CASSGQGGTDTQYF. The CDR3, as DNA: TGTGCCAGCAGTGGACAGGGAGGCACAGATACGCAGTATTTT.

The chain joins TRBV30 to TRBJ2-1; D unresolved. CDR1 and CDR2 from the germline V gene are GTSNPN and SVGIG (reference sequence). V shed 0 bases and J shed 1 base, with 7 bases lying between them. CDR3 length: 14 amino acids. The CDR3 reads CAWSVKLSYNEQFF. The CDR3 DNA follows: TGTGCCTGGAGTGTAAAATTATCCTACAATGAGCAGTTCTTC.

The chain recombines TRBV19 with TRBJ1-5; 8 bases line up with TRBD1. Germline loops: CDR1 LNHDA, CDR2 SQIVND (reference sequence). V was clipped by 5 bases and J by 4 bases; unmatched bases: 4. The CDR3 length is 14 residues. CDR3 in DNA: TGTGCCAGTAGTTTACGGACAGGGAATCAGCCCCAGCATTTT. As protein: CASSLRTGNQPQHF.

This clone was seen more than once but under ten times. The chain joins TRBV30 to TRBJ1-5; no clear D gene. The CDR3 is 13 residues long. In germline, CDR1 is GTSNPN, CDR2 SVGIG (reference sequence). V lost 2 bases, J lost 4 bases, and 9 bases lay in between. CDR3 in amino acids: CAWSKDGNQPQHF. In nucleotides, the CDR3 is TGTGCCTGGAGTAAGGACGGTAATCAGCCCCAGCATTTT. Drawing the rest from reference TRBV30 and TRBJ1-5, the complete variable domain is SQTIHQWPATLVQPVGSPLSLECTVEGTSNPNLYWYRQAAGRGLQLLFYSVGIGQISSEVPQNLSASRPQDRQFILSSKKLLLSDSGFYLCAWSKDGNQPQHFGDGTRLSIL.

This clone showed up just a few times. The chain employs TRBV10-3 and TRBJ1-1, with a weak D call TRBD1 (5 bases). The CDR3 is made up of 13 amino acids. Between the trimmed V and J ends, which lost 6 bases and 0 bases, there was a span of 8 bases. CDR1 is ENHRY, CDR2 SYGVKD, per germline. The DNA for the CDR3 is TGTGCCATCAGGACAGACATGAACACTGAAGCTTTCTTT. Amino acids: CAIRTDMNTEAFF.

The table lists this clone with a few counts. The CDR3 DNA follows: TGCAGCGGGTATACAGATGCGGAAGCTTTCTTT. Translating it yields CSGYTDAEAFF. The gene calls are TRBV29-1 and TRBJ1-1; no reliable D call. The CDR3 totals 11 residues. The germline gives CDR1 SQVTM, CDR2 ANQGSEA. The germline V and J ends were trimmed by 7 bases and 8 bases, with 14 bases remaining between them.

In its sample, this clone was seen a few times. The gene calls are TRBV4-1 and TRBJ2-1, with 7 bases that match TRBD1. Trimming at V came to 5 bases and at J to 6 bases, leaving 4 bases not matched to a gene. The CDR3 loop spans 13 amino acids. The V gene's germline CDR1 is MGHRA and CDR2 YSYEKL. CDR3 loop: CASSVPGGNEQFF. The CDR3 DNA follows: TGCGCCAGCAGCGTTCCAGGGGGCAATGAGCAGTTCTTC.

This clone was recorded a few times. The rearrangement uses TRBV5-4 and TRBJ1-1, with TRBD1 matching over 7 bases. The CDR3 consists of 14 residues. With V trimmed by 4 bases and J by 11 bases, 14 bases remained unmatched. Germline V CDR1 and CDR2: SGHNT, YYREEE (reference sequence). CDR3 sequence: CASSPGSGQTGAFF. In DNA, the CDR3 is TGTGCCAGCAGCCCCGGGTCGGGACAGACAGGGGCTTTCTTT.

The genes are TRBV19 and TRBJ1-4; D remains unclear. CDR1 is LNHDA and CDR2 is SQIVND in the germline V gene (reference sequence). Trimming cost V 1 base and J 5 bases, with 5 bases left between them. The CDR3 is made up of 13 amino acids. In DNA form, the CDR3 reads TGTGCCAGTAGTATAGGCGGGAATGAAAAACTGTTTTTT. Its translation: CASSIGGNEKLFF.

The table lists this clone with a few counts. The chain combines TRBV25-1 with TRBJ2-5, with D unclear. Between the trimmed V and J ends, which lost 3 bases and 2 bases, there was a span of 16 bases. Germline V gene lookup returns CDR1 MGHDK and CDR2 SYGVNS. The CDR3 loop spans 16 amino acids. CDR3 nucleotides: TGTGCCAGCAGTGACTTTAACCGAACCGTACAAGAGACCCAGTACTTC. Amino acid sequence: CASSDFNRTVQETQYF.

The rearrangement links TRBV7-2 to TRBJ2-3; TRBD2 might be the D (7 bases). Per the germline V gene, CDR1 is SGHTA and CDR2 is FQGNSA. This CDR3 comprises 15 residues. V was pared by 7 bases and J by 2 bases, with 16 bases between. CDR3 nucleotide sequence: TGTGCCAGCACGGGGGCGGGGGCCATCACAGATACGCAGTATTTT. Residues: CASTGAGAITDTQYF.

This clone turned up a few times. The chain links TRBV5-1 to TRBJ2-6; TRBD1 agrees at 8 bases. The CDR3 spans 18 residues. Germline CDR1 SGHRS, CDR2 YFSETQ. Trimming removed 2 bases from V and 0 bases from J; junction bases left unmatched: 7. The CDR3 loop is CASSFDRGVISGANVLTF. The CDR3 region has the DNA TGCGCCAGCAGCTTCGACAGGGGCGTTATCTCTGGGGCCAACGTCCTGACTTTC.

This clone showed up just a few times. This chain connects TRBV2 to TRBJ1-4, with 7 bases fitting TRBD1. CDR1 and CDR2 from the germline V gene are SNHLY and FYNNEI. This CDR3 spans 14 amino acids. Trimming took 10 bases from V and 5 from J; bases not matched to a gene: 10. The CDR3 protein is CATNGAGGNEKLFF. The DNA for the CDR3 is TGTGCCACCAACGGGGCAGGGGGAAATGAAAAACTGTTTTTT.

The rearrangement links TRBV25-1 to TRBJ2-7; D possibly corresponds to TRBD2 (6 bases). Trimming removed 8 bases at V and 2 bases at J, with 16 bases between. From germline, CDR1 is MGHDK and CDR2 SYGVNS. There are 14 residues in the CDR3. The CDR3 DNA is TGTGCCAGCGGCGGACTAAAGCCGCCCTACGAGCAGTACTTC. It translates to CASGGLKPPYEQYF.

The chain employs TRBV6-5 and TRBJ2-7; 11 bases fit TRBD1. The CDR3 is 14 residues long. CDR1 and CDR2 (germline): MNHEY, SVGAGI. Germline trimming cut 6 bases from V and 4 bases from J; bases unmatched to any gene: 5. CDR3 loop: CASSHGQGAYEQYF. The CDR3 DNA reads as TGTGCCAGCAGCCACGGACAGGGGGCTTACGAGCAGTACTTC.

This clone was counted between two and nine times. This chain uses TRBV10-3 with TRBJ2-6; D unclear. V lost 5 bases to trimming and J lost 0 bases, with 5 bases between them. CDR3 length: 14 residues. Germline values: CDR1 ENHRY, CDR2 SYGVKD. The CDR3 sequence: CAISTGSGANVLTF. For the CDR3, the DNA is TGTGCCATCAGTACGGGCTCTGGGGCCAACGTCCTGACTTTC.

This chain joins TRBV5-1 and TRBJ1-1; D is undetermined. Trimming cost V 0 bases and J 1 base, with 10 bases left between them. Germline-derived CDR1 and CDR2 are SGHRS and YFSETQ. This CDR3 contains 15 residues. The CDR3 bases are TGCGCCAGCAGCTTGGAAGCCAGGTCGAACACTGAAGCTTTCTTT. Its translation: CASSLEARSNTEAFF.

This clone was seen a few times. The chain employs TRBV30 and TRBJ2-3; 8 bases map to TRBD1. CDR3 size: 14 residues. After removal of 4 bases from V and 5 bases from J, the junction contained 8 bases not matched to a gene. Germline loops: CDR1 GTSNPN, CDR2 SVGIG (reference sequence). This CDR3 reads CAWTPQGARDTQYF. The DNA of the CDR3 is TGTGCCTGGACTCCGCAGGGGGCACGAGATACGCAGTATTTT.

V is TRBV27 and J is TRBJ1-5, with D possibly matching TRBD1 (6 bases). CDR1 and CDR2 (germline): MNHEY, SMNVEV (reference sequence). V was trimmed by 5 bases and J by 7 bases, leaving 21 bases between them. The CDR3 contains 16 residues. The CDR3 region is CASSRQGSWVGQPQHF. CDR3 bases: TGTGCCAGCAGTCGTCAGGGGTCTTGGGTCGGGCAGCCCCAGCATTTT.